These T cell receptor beta chains were read from a single sample in a study of CD8 T cells in Susac syndrome. TCRdb fed the immunoSEQ multiplex PCR reads into MiXCR, producing one record per CDR3 protein. The sample lists under 200,000 distinct CDR3 sequences, 90% to 95% occurring once. The sample consisted of CD4+ T cells from PBMCs. Receptors originate from a human donor with Susac syndrome. Each CDR3 is given with its conserved first and last residue. The D gene is left open where the match is weak. Only part of the rows carry a size: once, few, many, or a class if the clone is expanded.

clone_size | j_call | d_call | v_call | cdr3_nt | cdr3_aa
once | TRBJ2-1 | - | TRBV4-2 | TGTGCCAGCAGCCAAGACTTTGGGGTGAATGAGCAGTTCTTC | CASSQDFGVNEQFF
- | TRBJ1-2 | - | TRBV10-2 | TGCGCCAGCAGTACGCAGGGCATTTATGGCTACACCTTC | CASSTQGIYGYTF
- | TRBJ1-4 | - | TRBV21-1 | TGTGCCATCCGGCTGGGGACAGGGGTTGAAAAACTGTTTTTT | CAIRLGTGVEKLFF
- | TRBJ1-5 | - | TRBV6-2/TRBV6-3 | TGTGCCAGCAGTAGAACACCGGGACAATTAAATCAGCCCCAGCATTTT | CASSRTPGQLNQPQHF
- | TRBJ2-5 | - | TRBV7-9 | TGTGCCAGCAGGCCCCCCCGGCAGCAAGGGTCCCAGTACTTC | CASRPPRQQGSQYF
- | TRBJ1-4 | TRBD1 | TRBV5-1 | TGCGCCAGCAGATCTAGAGGGGGCGGTAATGAAAAACTGTTTTTT | CASRSRGGGNEKLFF
- | TRBJ1-5 | - | TRBV20-1 | TGCAGTGCTAGAGTCATTAAGAGGGGCAGCAATCAGCCCCAGCATTTT | CSARVIKRGSNQPQHF
- | TRBJ2-7 | - | TRBV10-3 | TGTGCCATCAGTGAGTCCAAGGGACATACCTACGAGCAGTACTTC | CAISESKGHTYEQYF
- | TRBJ2-7 | TRBD1 | TRBV5-1 | TGCGCCAGCGGCCACCCGGGACAGACTGGAGAGCAGTACTTC | CASGHPGQTGEQYF
- | TRBJ2-7 | TRBD2 | TRBV7-9 | TGTGCCAGCAGGGGTGCGGGGGGGTCCCCGACGCAGTACTTC | CASRGAGGSPTQYF
- | TRBJ1-4 | - | TRBV30 | TGTGCCTGGAGCGTAGGTTGTAATGAAAAACTGTTTTTT | CAWSVGCNEKLFF
- | TRBJ2-3 | - | TRBV5-5 | TGTGCCAGCAGCTTCCTCGGATCCCCAGATACGCAGTATTTT | CASSFLGSPDTQYF
- | TRBJ2-5 | TRBD2 | TRBV20-1 | TGCAGTGCTTCGAGGACTAGCGGGGTACTGCAGACCCAGTACTTC | CSASRTSGVLQTQYF
- | TRBJ2-6 | - | TRBV21-1 | TGTGCCAGCAGCAAAGATAGGGGAGGCGGGGCCAACGTCCTGACTTTC | CASSKDRGGGANVLTF
- | TRBJ2-2 | - | TRBV10-3 | TGTGCCATCAGTGAACACACTAACACCGGGGAGCTGTTTTTT | CAISEHTNTGELFF
- | TRBJ1-2 | TRBD1 | TRBV12-3/TRBV12-4 | TGTGCCAGCAGACTAGGACAGGGGACGGTTCCGACGCGCTACACCTTC | CASRLGQGTVPTRYTF
- | TRBJ2-2 | - | TRBV4-2 | TGTGCCAGCAGCCAATCGAGCGGAAACACCGGGGAGCTGTTTTTT | CASSQSSGNTGELFF
- | TRBJ1-1 | - | TRBV20-1 | TGCAGTGCTCCCGTGGGGGGTAAGGGTGAAGCTTTCTTT | CSAPVGGKGEAFF
few | TRBJ2-5 | - | TRBV3-1 | TGTGCCAGCAGCCAAGGAGGGGGGGAGACCCAGTACTTC | CASSQGGGETQYF
- | TRBJ2-3 | TRBD2 | TRBV9 | TGTGCCAGCAGCGTAGGTGCTAGCGGGGGGGCCACAGATACGCAGTATTTT | CASSVGASGGATDTQYF
- | TRBJ2-1 | TRBD2 | TRBV7-3 | TGTGCCAGCAGCCCAAGACTAGCGGGGTTAAATGAGCAGTTCTTC | CASSPRLAGLNEQFF
- | TRBJ1-4 | - | TRBV10-3 | TGTGCCATCAGTGAGTCAGATAATGAAAAACTGTTTTTT | CAISESDNEKLFF
- | TRBJ1-3 | - | TRBV5-1 | TGCGCCAGCAGCTTGACCGGACGACTAGAATTTGGAAACACCATATATTTT | CASSLTGRLEFGNTIYF
- | TRBJ2-5 | TRBD2 | TRBV9 | TGTGCCAGCAGCGTAGGTTCCAGGACTAGGGACGAGACCCAGTACTTC | CASSVGSRTRDETQYF
- | TRBJ2-1 | - | TRBV2 | TGTGCCAGCATTAGGGACATCTACAATGAGCAGTTCTTC | CASIRDIYNEQFF
- | TRBJ2-1 | - | TRBV5-1 | TGCGCCAGCAGCTTGGCCCCATTGGGTGAATCCTACAATGAGCAGTTCTTC | CASSLAPLGESYNEQFF
- | TRBJ2-5 | TRBD2 | TRBV19 | TGTGCCAGTAGTATTTGGTCCGGGGGGGATTTCATGGAGACCCAGTACTTC | CASSIWSGGDFMETQYF
- | TRBJ2-5 | - | TRBV15 | TGTGCCACCAGCAGAGCATGGGGAGCAGGGAGTGAAAAGACCCAGTACTTC | CATSRAWGAGSEKTQYF
- | TRBJ2-5 | TRBD2 | TRBV10-3 | TGTGCCATCAGTGAGTCTAGCGGGAGGGCCGGAGAGACCCAGTACTTC | CAISESSGRAGETQYF
- | TRBJ2-1 | - | TRBV6-2/TRBV6-3 | TGTGCCAGCAGGTACCCGGGGTACAATGAGCAGTTCTTC | CASRYPGYNEQFF
- | TRBJ2-3 | - | TRBV18 | TGTGCCAGCTCACCAAGTTCTGCGGATACGCAGTATTTT | CASSPSSADTQYF
- | TRBJ2-1 | - | TRBV18 | TGTGCCAGCTCAGCTGACAGTGGCGATGAGCAGTTCTTC | CASSADSGDEQFF
- | TRBJ1-2 | TRBD1 | TRBV5-6 | TGTGCCAGTAATTGGGGACAGGGAGACGGCTACACCTTC | CASNWGQGDGYTF
- | TRBJ2-3 | TRBD2 | TRBV4-2 | TGTGCCACCGGACTAGCGGGGTTCAGCACAGATACGCAGTATTTT | CATGLAGFSTDTQYF
few | TRBJ1-1 | - | TRBV3-1 | TGTGCCAGCAGCCAAGATCCGGGAAACACTGAAGCTTTCTTT | CASSQDPGNTEAFF
- | TRBJ1-6 | TRBD1 | TRBV6-5 | TGTGCCAGCAGTTACAGGGGGCGGTCACCCCTCCACTTT | CASSYRGRSPLHF
- | TRBJ2-1 | TRBD2 | TRBV20-1 | TGCAGTGCCACCCGAGGGACTAGCGGAGTAAATGAGCAGTTCTTC | CSATRGTSGVNEQFF